Below, one T cell receptor beta chain is given with its context. The record originates from a study of blood T cell repertoires in COVID-19. Study-level background: The origin of the acute and convalescent COVID-19 samples was the United States, Italy and Spain. Sample material is recorded as cDNA or gDNA derived from T cells, B-cell-depleted T cells, or PBMCs.

Germline V gene data show CDR1 as LNHNV and CDR2 as YYDKDF (reference sequence). This CDR3 is 13 amino acids long. With 3 bases removed from V and 7 bases from J, the gap between germline ends came to 13 bases. Original analysis: Reference gene primer amplification in the assay estimated nucleated cell counts. The assay was immunoSEQ multiplex PCR, and TCRdb's table has in-frame clones only and misses some. V and J calls and clone size are copied from that table; D and trimming were computed from the DNA. The sample holds fewer than 80,000 clones, roughly 89% seen once. The source is a man in his thirties or forties with acute or convalescent COVID-19. V gene TRBV15 combines with J gene TRBJ2-7, with D tentatively TRBD2 (5 bases). Material: peripheral blood. The CDR3 sequence is CATSRAFSGEQYF. The CDR3 nucleotides are TGTGCCACCAGCAGGGCCTTTTCGGGAGAGCAGTACTTC.